This is a list of T cell receptor beta chains from one sample in a study of OX40 agonist ivuxolimab in advanced cancers. The data were produced by immunoSEQ multiplex PCR, yet TCRdb's version contains in-frame clones alone and is incomplete. The sample has roughly 11,000 clones, about 80% seen once; the top ten hold about 16%. The sequenced sample was CD4+ or CD8+ T cells sorted from blood, obtained in a trial of the OX40 agonist ivuxolimab. Receptors originate from an adult with an advanced solid tumor such as melanoma, head and neck, liver or kidney cancer. Both conserved end residues are part of each CDR3. The D gene is left open where the match is weak. The size field is filled for only some rows; it gives once, few, many or a size class.

j_call	d_call	v_call	clone_size	cdr3_aa	cdr3_nt
TRBJ2-5	.	TRBV27	.	CASSLGETQYF	TGTGCCAGCAGTTTGGGGGAGACCCAGTACTTC
TRBJ1-2	.	TRBV27	.	CATYAGTHYGYTF	TGTGCCACCTATGCCGGGACCCACTATGGCTACACCTTC
TRBJ2-2	.	TRBV5-1	.	CASSLNGLENTGELFF	TGCGCCAGCAGCTTGAACGGACTCGAGAACACCGGGGAGCTGTTTTTT
TRBJ1-1	TRBD1	TRBV10-3	few	CAISLTGGEGTEAFF	TGTGCCATCAGCTTGACAGGGGGCGAGGGCACTGAAGCTTTCTTT
TRBJ2-7	TRBD1	TRBV30	.	CAWKNRGIGEQYF	TGTGCCTGGAAAAACAGGGGAATCGGCGAGCAGTACTTC
TRBJ1-1	.	TRBV5-4	medium-sized	CASSILSSGSAFF	TGTGCCAGCAGCATCCTCAGTTCCGGGTCGGCTTTCTTT
TRBJ2-7	TRBD2	TRBV27	.	CASSSGTSGNEQYF	TGTGCCAGCAGTTCCGGGACTAGCGGAAACGAGCAGTACTTC
TRBJ1-1	.	TRBV27	.	CASSLPGAPEAFF	TGTGCCAGCAGTTTACCGGGGGCCCCTGAAGCTTTCTTT
TRBJ2-7	.	TRBV7-7	.	CASSPTGPGPVEQYF	TGTGCTAGCAGCCCAACAGGACCCGGTCCTGTCGAGCAGTACTTC
TRBJ2-2	.	TRBV6-5	.	CASSYWTIATRELFF	TGTGCCAGCAGTTACTGGACCATAGCGACCAGGGAGCTGTTTTTT
TRBJ2-1	.	TRBV30	.	CAWSVLRGARYNEQFF	TGTGCCTGGAGTGTCCTGCGAGGGGCCCGGTACAATGAGCAGTTCTTC
TRBJ2-7	TRBD2	TRBV6-1	few	CASSGPPEGREEQYF	TGTGCCAGCAGCGGACCGCCAGAGGGGCGGGAGGAGCAGTACTTC
TRBJ2-5	TRBD1	TRBV6-1	few	CASSKQTGDQETQYF	TGTGCCAGCAGTAAACAGACAGGGGACCAAGAGACCCAGTACTTC
TRBJ1-1	.	TRBV4-2	.	CASSPGVAEAFF	TGTGCCAGCAGCCCGGGGGTGGCTGAAGCTTTCTTT
TRBJ1-1	TRBD1	TRBV4-1	.	CASSQEEGANTEAFF	TGCGCCAGCAGCCAAGAAGAGGGGGCTAACACTGAAGCTTTCTTT
TRBJ1-1	.	TRBV7-9	.	CASSLAAGVHHEAFF	TGTGCCAGCAGCTTAGCGGCTGGAGTACACCATGAAGCTTTCTTT
TRBJ2-7	.	TRBV6-1	few	CASSESPGLSYEQYF	TGTGCCAGCAGTGAATCCCCGGGACTCTCCTACGAGCAGTACTTC
TRBJ1-5	.	TRBV19	.	CASTMGTRGGQPQHF	TGTGCCAGTACCATGGGCACACGGGGCGGGCAGCCCCAGCATTTT
TRBJ1-1	.	TRBV5-4	.	CASSLVGVGEAFF	TGTGCCAGCAGCTTGGTGGGAGTTGGTGAAGCTTTCTTT
TRBJ2-3	.	TRBV2	.	CASSEGLDYTDTQYF	TGTGCCAGCAGTGAGGGTTTAGATTACACGGATACGCAGTATTTT
TRBJ2-3	.	TRBV6-4	.	CASSDSIGNTDTQYF	TGTGCCAGCAGTGACTCGATTGGGAACACAGATACGCAGTATTTT
TRBJ2-7	TRBD2	TRBV4-2	few	CASSWTSGGAQEQYF	TGTGCCAGCAGCTGGACTAGCGGGGGGGCTCAAGAGCAGTACTTC
TRBJ2-7	.	TRBV7-6	.	CASSYASSYEQYF	TGTGCCAGCAGCTACGCCAGCTCCTACGAGCAGTACTTC
TRBJ2-7	.	TRBV11-3	.	CASNKPLGGVASSYEQYF	TGTGCCAGCAATAAACCACTAGGGGGGGTGGCAAGCTCCTACGAGCAGTACTTC
TRBJ2-7	TRBD1	TRBV19	.	CASSDGQGPYEQYF	TGTGCCAGTAGCGACGGACAGGGGCCCTACGAGCAGTACTTC
TRBJ2-5	TRBD2	TRBV27	.	CASRLRVLAGVQETQYF	TGTGCCAGCCGTTTAAGGGTACTAGCGGGGGTCCAAGAGACCCAGTACTTC
TRBJ1-4	TRBD1	TRBV15	.	CATSRYRTGGEEKLFF	TGTGCCACCAGCAGATACCGGACAGGGGGGGAGGAAAAACTGTTTTTT
TRBJ2-5	TRBD2	TRBV27	.	CASRSSGRVETQYF	TGTGCCAGCAGATCTAGCGGGAGGGTTGAGACCCAGTACTTC
TRBJ2-1	TRBD2	TRBV7-3	.	CASSLMGGDSYNEQFF	TGTGCCAGCAGCTTAATGGGAGGGGACTCCTACAATGAGCAGTTCTTC
TRBJ2-7	TRBD2	TRBV6-5	.	CATGEREASSYEQYF	TGTGCCACAGGAGAGCGGGAGGCCAGCTCCTACGAGCAGTACTTC
TRBJ1-4	.	TRBV7-6	.	CASSLAGGATNEKLFF	TGTGCCAGCAGCTTAGCGGGGGGGGCAACTAATGAAAAACTGTTTTTT
TRBJ2-5	.	TRBV7-9	once	CASSLRISQETQYF	TGTGCCAGCAGCCTCAGGATTTCGCAAGAGACCCAGTACTTC
TRBJ1-6	.	TRBV4-2	.	CASSQDPGGGRNSPLHF	TGTGCCAGCAGCCAAGATCCCGGCGGGGGGAGGAATTCACCCCTCCACTTT
TRBJ2-1	TRBD1	TRBV12-5	.	CASGNGQAGEQFF	TGTGCTAGTGGTAACGGACAGGCGGGTGAGCAGTTCTTC
TRBJ1-4	TRBD1	TRBV19	.	CASSSPGTALATNEKLFF	TGTGCCAGTAGTTCGCCCGGGACAGCCCTAGCAACTAATGAAAAACTGTTTTTT
TRBJ2-3	TRBD1	TRBV4-1	medium-sized	CASSQARQGSGTDTQYF	TGCGCCAGCAGCCAGGCCCGACAGGGTAGCGGCACAGATACGCAGTATTTT
TRBJ2-5	.	TRBV7-9	.	CASSPREEGPGEQYF	TGTGCCAGCAGCCCCCGGGAAGAGGGCCCGGGGGAGCAGTACTTC
TRBJ1-1	TRBD1	TRBV18	.	CASSPYGTANTEAFF	TGTGCCAGCTCACCTTACGGGACAGCTAACACTGAAGCTTTCTTT
TRBJ2-1	.	TRBV5-1	.	CASSLARDNHPLEQFF	TGCGCCAGCAGCTTGGCCCGGGACAATCATCCGCTTGAGCAGTTCTTC